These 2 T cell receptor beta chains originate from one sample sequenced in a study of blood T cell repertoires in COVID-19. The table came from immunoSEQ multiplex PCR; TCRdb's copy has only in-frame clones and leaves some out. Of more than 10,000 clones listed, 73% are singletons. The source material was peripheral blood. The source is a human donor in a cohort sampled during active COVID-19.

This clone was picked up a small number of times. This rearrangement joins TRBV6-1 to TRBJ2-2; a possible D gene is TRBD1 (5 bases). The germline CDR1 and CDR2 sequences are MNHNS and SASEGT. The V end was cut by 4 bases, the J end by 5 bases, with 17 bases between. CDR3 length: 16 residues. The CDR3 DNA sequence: TGTGCCAGCAGTGGGCTTGCCGGACACCCGACCGGGGAGCTGTTTTTT. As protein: CASSGLAGHPTGELFF.

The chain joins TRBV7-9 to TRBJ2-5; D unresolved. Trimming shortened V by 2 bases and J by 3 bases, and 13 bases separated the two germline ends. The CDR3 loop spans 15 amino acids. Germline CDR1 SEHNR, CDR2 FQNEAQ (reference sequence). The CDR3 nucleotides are TGTGCCAGCAGCTTACCGACAATTATGAAAGAGACCCAGTACTTC. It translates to CASSLPTIMKETQYF.